What follows is one T cell receptor beta chain and its context. Its antigen is not identified. The V gene lost 0 bases and the J gene lost 0 bases, with 11 bases spanning the gap. CDR1 is SGDLS, CDR2 YYNGEE, per germline. The CDR3 is made up of 16 amino acids. Produced via immunoSEQ multiplex PCR; TCRdb's table is partial and in-frame only. Of around 15,000 clones in the sample, roughly 68% were seen once. The record originates from a study of graft-versus-host responses after intestinal transplantation. Study-level background: Multivisceral, liver-intestinal, or isolated intestinal transplants were performed in recipients. Anti-thymocyte globulin induction preceded about 3 years of tacrolimus and steroid maintenance in all recipients.

Graft samples were processed, releasing intraepithelial and lamina propria lymphocytes. Broader study findings: Individuals carrying graft-donor T cell macrochimerism showed high graft-versus-host to host-versus-graft clonal ratios in allografts. In recipient marrow, GvH clones were found, and some appeared first in ileum or blood.

The TCR originated in a human patient who received an intestinal transplant, so some T cells may come from the graft donor. The sequenced sample was ileum tissue, obtained approximately 690 days after intestinal transplantation. V and J are TRBV9 and TRBJ2-3; D is perhaps TRBD2 (6 bases). This CDR3 is CASSVGRGASTDTQYF. The CDR3 DNA is TGTGCCAGCAGCGTAGGTCGCGGGGCTAGCACAGATACGCAGTATTTT.